Reported below is one TCR beta chain. Its matching antigen is unknown. The data originate from a study of T-cell memory formation after mild COVID-19. For the study at large: For the most part, TCR clusters were specific to one donor. Study conclusions and caveats: A second wave of clones peaked on day 37, and their SARS-CoV-2 specificity went unconfirmed. Day 15 to 85 contracting clones showed balanced CD4/CD8; later expanders leaned CD4+.

V trimming: 3 bases; J trimming: 2 bases; junction bases outside the gene matches: 3. Germline CDR1 and CDR2: KGHSH and LQKENI. The CDR3 is made up of 15 amino acids. 5'RACE with constant-segment primers yielded barcoded, UMI-tagged TCR alpha and TCR beta cDNA libraries. MiXCR, run by TCRdb on the 5' RACE reads, gives a single entry per CDR3 protein. Found here are roughly 250,000 distinct CDR3 sequences, about 16% of them singletons; the top ten hold around 3.8%. The chain couples TRBV18 to TRBJ2-5, with 10 nucleotides matching TRBD2. This TCR was recovered from a man between 18 and 29 years old who had mild COVID-19 (a few samples of this study predate the infection). Cell type and time point are not known. The source material was PBMCs or a T cell subset sorted from them (not recorded which). CDR3 residues: CASSPLAGAQETQYF. CDR3 in DNA: TGTGCCAGCTCACCGCTAGCGGGGGCTCAAGAGACCCAGTACTTC.